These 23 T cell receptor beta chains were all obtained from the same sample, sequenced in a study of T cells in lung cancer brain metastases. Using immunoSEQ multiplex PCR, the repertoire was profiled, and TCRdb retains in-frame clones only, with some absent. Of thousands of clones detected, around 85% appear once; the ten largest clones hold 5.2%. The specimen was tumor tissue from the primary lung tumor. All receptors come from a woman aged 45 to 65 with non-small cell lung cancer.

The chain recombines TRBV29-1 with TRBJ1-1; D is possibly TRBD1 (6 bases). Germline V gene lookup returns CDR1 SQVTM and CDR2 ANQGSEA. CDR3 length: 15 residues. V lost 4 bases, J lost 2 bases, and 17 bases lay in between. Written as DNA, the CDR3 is TGCAGCGTTGGGGCGGGGGGCTCGGGTAACACTGAAGCTTTCTTT. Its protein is CSVGAGGSGNTEAFF.

The CDR3 region is CASSATGYEQYF. In DNA form, the CDR3 reads TGTGCCAGCAGCGCGACGGGTTACGAGCAGTACTTC. This chain links TRBV9 with TRBJ2-7, with unresolved D. V was pared by 3 bases and J by 4 bases, with 8 bases between. The CDR3 consists of 12 residues. CDR1 is SGDLS, CDR2 YYNGEE, per germline.

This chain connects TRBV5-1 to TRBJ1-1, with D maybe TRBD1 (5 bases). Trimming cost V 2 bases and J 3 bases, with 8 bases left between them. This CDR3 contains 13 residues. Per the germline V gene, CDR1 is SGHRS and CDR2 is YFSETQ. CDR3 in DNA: TGCGCCAGCAGCTTTGACAGATACACTGAAGCTTTCTTT. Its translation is CASSFDRYTEAFF.

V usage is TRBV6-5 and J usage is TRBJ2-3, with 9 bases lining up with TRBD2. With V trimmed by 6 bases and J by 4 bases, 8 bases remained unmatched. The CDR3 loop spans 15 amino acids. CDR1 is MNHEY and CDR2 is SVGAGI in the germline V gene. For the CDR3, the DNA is TGTGCCAGCAGGGATGGCGGGGGGGGCCCAGATACGCAGTATTTT. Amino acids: CASRDGGGGPDTQYF.

CDR3 protein: CASSTTGGYQPQHF. The CDR3 region has the DNA TGTGCCAGCAGCACAACAGGGGGCTATCAGCCCCAGCATTTT. The chain carries TRBV7-2 and TRBJ1-5, with TRBD1 matching 9 bases. The ends lost 5 bases at V and 5 bases at J; junction bases unmatched: 4. Germline V gene sequence: CDR1 SGHTA, CDR2 FQGNSA. The CDR3 totals 14 residues.

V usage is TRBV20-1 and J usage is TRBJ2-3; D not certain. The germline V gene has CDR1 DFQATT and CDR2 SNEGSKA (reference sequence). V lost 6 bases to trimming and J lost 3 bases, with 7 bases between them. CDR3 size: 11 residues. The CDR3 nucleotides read TGCAGTGCAACGGCGACAGATACGCAGTATTTT. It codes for CSATATDTQYF.

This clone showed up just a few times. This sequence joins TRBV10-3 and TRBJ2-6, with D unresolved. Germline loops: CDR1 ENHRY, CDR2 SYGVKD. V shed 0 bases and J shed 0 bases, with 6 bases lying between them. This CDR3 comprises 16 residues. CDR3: CAISESSGSGANVLTF. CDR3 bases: TGTGCCATCAGTGAGTCCTCGGGCTCTGGGGCCAACGTCCTGACTTTC.

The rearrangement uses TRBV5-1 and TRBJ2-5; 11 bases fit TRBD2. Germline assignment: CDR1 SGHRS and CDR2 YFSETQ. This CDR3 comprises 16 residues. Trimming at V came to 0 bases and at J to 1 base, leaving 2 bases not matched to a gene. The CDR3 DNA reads TGCGCCAGCAGCTTGGTCCTAGCGGGGGGCCAAGAGACCCAGTACTTC. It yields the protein CASSLVLAGGQETQYF.

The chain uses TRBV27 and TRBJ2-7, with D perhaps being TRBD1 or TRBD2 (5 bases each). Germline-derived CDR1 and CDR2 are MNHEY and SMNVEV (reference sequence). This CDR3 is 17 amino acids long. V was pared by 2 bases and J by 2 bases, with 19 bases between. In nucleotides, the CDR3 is TGTGCCAGCAGTTTAACCTTCCACCGGGACGGAGCCTACGAGCAGTACTTC. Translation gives CASSLTFHRDGAYEQYF.

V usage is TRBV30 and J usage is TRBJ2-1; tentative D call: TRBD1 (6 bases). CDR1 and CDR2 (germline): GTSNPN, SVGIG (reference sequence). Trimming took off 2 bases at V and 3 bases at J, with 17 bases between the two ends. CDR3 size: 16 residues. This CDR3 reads CAWSTRRTALYNEQFF. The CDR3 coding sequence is TGTGCCTGGAGTACCCGGAGGACAGCGCTCTACAATGAGCAGTTCTTC.

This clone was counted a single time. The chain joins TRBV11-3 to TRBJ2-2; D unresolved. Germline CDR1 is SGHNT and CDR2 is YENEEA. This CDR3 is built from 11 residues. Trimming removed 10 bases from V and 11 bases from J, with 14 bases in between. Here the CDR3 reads CATATSFELFF. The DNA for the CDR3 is TGTGCCACAGCAACATCCTTCGAGCTGTTTTTT.

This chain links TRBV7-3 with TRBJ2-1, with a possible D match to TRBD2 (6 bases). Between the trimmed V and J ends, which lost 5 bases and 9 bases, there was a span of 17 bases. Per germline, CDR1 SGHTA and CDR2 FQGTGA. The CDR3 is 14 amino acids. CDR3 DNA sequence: TGTGCCAGCAGCCGGGACTCCCGGGGAGGTGAGCAGTTCTTC. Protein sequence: CASSRDSRGGEQFF.

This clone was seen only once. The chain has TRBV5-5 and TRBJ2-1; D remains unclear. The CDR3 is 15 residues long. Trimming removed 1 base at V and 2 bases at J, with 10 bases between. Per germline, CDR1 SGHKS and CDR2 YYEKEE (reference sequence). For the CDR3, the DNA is TGTGCCAGCAGCTTGAACGGTGTCGCCTACAATGAGCAGTTCTTC. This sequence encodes CASSLNGVAYNEQFF.

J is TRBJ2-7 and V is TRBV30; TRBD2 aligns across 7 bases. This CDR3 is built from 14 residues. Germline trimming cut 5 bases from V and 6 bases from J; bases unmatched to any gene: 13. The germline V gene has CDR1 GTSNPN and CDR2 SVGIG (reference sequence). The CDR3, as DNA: TGTGCCTGGGCAACTAGCGATTGGGTGGTCGAGCAGTACTTC. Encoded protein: CAWATSDWVVEQYF.

Here the CDR3 DNA reads TGTGCCAGCAGCGGTCCAGGGGCCCCTGAAGCTTTCTTT. Protein sequence: CASSGPGAPEAFF. The V and J genes are TRBV2 and TRBJ1-1; D might be TRBD1 (6 bases). Germline V gene sequence: CDR1 SNHLY, CDR2 FYNNEI. This CDR3 spans 13 amino acids. Trimming took 6 bases from V and 6 from J, leaving 14 bases between them.

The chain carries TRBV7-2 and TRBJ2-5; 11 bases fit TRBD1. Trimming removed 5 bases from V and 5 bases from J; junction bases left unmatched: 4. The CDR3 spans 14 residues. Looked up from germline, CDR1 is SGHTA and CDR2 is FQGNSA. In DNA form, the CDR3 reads TGTGCCAGCAGCCGGGGACAGGGGGTCGAGACCCAGTACTTC. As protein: CASSRGQGVETQYF.

The CDR3 spells CASSIRQGNTGELFF. The CDR3 nucleotides are TGTGCCAGTAGTATCCGACAGGGGAACACCGGGGAGCTGTTTTTT. This chain uses TRBV19 with TRBJ2-2, with TRBD1 identical over 7 bases. This CDR3 has 15 residues. The germline gives CDR1 LNHDA, CDR2 SQIVND (reference sequence). V was pared by 3 bases and J by 1 base, with 2 bases of the junction left unmatched.

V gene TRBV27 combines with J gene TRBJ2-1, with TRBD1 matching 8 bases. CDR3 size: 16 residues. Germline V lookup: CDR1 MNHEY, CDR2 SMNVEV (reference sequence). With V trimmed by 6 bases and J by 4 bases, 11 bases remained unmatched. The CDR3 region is CASRFLTGAQYNEQFF. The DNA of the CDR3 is TGTGCCAGCAGATTCTTGACAGGGGCCCAATACAATGAGCAGTTCTTC.

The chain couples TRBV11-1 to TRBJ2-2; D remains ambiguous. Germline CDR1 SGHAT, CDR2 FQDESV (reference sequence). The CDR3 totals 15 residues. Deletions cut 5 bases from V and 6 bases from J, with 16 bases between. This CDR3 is CASSLADVGAGELFF. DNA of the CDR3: TGTGCCAGCAGCCTCGCGGACGTTGGGGCCGGGGAGCTGTTTTTT.

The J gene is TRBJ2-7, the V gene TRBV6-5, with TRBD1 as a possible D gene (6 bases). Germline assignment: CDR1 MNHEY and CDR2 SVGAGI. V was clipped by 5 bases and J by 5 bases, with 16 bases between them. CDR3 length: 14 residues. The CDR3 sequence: CASSPNGQSNEQYF. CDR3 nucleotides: TGTGCCAGCAGTCCCAATGGACAGAGCAACGAGCAGTACTTC.

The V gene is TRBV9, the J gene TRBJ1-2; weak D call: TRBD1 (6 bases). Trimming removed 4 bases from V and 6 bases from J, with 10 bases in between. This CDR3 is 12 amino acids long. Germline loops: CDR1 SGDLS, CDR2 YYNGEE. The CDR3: CASSSTGHGYTF. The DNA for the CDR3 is TGTGCCAGCAGCTCAACAGGGCATGGCTACACCTTC.

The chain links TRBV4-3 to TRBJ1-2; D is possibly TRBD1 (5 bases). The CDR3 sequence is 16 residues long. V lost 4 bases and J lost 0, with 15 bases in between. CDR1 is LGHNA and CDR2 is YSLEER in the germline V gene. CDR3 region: CASSPHVQAANYGYTF. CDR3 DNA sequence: TGCGCCAGCAGCCCCCACGTACAGGCAGCTAACTATGGCTACACCTTC.

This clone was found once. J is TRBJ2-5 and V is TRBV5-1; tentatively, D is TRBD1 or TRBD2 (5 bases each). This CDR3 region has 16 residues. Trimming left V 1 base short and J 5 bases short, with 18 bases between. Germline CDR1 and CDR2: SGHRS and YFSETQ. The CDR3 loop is CASSLQGVGSRETQYF. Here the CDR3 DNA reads TGCGCCAGCAGCTTGCAGGGAGTTGGTTCCCGGGAGACCCAGTACTTC.